The 28 T cell receptor beta chains below all came from one sample that was sequenced in a study of T cells expressing NK-cell markers. From its re-call of the 5' RACE reads, TCRdb lists each CDR3 protein once, without DNA. The sample spans 350,000 to 500,000 distinct CDR3 sequences; the ten largest clones claim 6% to 8%. Sequencing was done on a sample of blood T cells: a sorted CD56 or NKG2C T cell subset, CD4+ or CD8+ T cells, or bulk PBMC T cells (not recorded which). The receptors were gathered from a woman aged 18-70 years in good health.

This chain connects TRBV20-1 to TRBJ2-7; with no DNA, the TCRdb D assignment of TRBD2 cannot be verified. The CDR3 is made up of 14 amino acids. CDR1 is DFQATT and CDR2 is SNEGSKA in the germline V gene (reference sequence). The CDR3 reads CSARDLGGGYEQYF.

The chain uses TRBV29-1 and TRBJ1-2; TCRdb names TRBD1, which stays unverified in the absence of DNA. Germline values: CDR1 SQVTM, CDR2 ANQGSEA. This CDR3 comprises 13 residues. Here the CDR3 reads CSVEDRRGNGYTF.

The chain is built from TRBV20-1 and TRBJ1-2; the D gene TCRdb calls, TRBD1, cannot be checked with no DNA. CDR1 and CDR2 (germline): DFQATT, SNEGSKA (reference sequence). CDR3 length: 14 residues. The CDR3 sequence: CSASTGVSHYGYTF.

CDR3 amino acids: CASRSSAFGEKLFF. The rearrangement joins TRBV13 to TRBJ1-4. Germline V gene sequence: CDR1 PRHDT, CDR2 FYEKMQ (reference sequence). This CDR3 is 14 amino acids long.

This sequence joins TRBV6-5 and TRBJ2-5. CDR1 and CDR2 (germline): MNHEY, SVGAGI. The CDR3 is 14 amino acids. CDR3: CASSYSNSPETQYF.

The gene calls are TRBV14 and TRBJ2-3; TCRdb names TRBD1, which stays unverified in the absence of DNA. CDR3 size: 18 residues. Germline CDR1 SGHDN, CDR2 FVKESK. CDR3 loop: CASSLMPGQWPVTDTQYF.

V usage is TRBV5-4 and J usage is TRBJ1-5; the TRBD1 assignment by TCRdb is unverifiable without DNA. The CDR3 sequence is 16 residues long. Germline loops: CDR1 SGHNT, CDR2 YYREEE (reference sequence). The CDR3: CASSEGGTDGNQPQHF.

The chain is built from TRBV12-3 or TRBV12-4 and TRBJ2-2; TCRdb indicates TRBD1, and absent DNA this call remains unverified. This CDR3 comprises 18 residues. CDR3 sequence reads: CASGRLFWDPPRSGELFF.

V usage is TRBV10-3 and J usage is TRBJ2-6; TCRdb's assignment of TRBD2 cannot be checked, as there is no DNA. Germline-derived CDR1 and CDR2 are ENHRY and SYGVKD. The CDR3 runs to 18 residues. CDR3 amino acids: CAISDTSGGALGANVLTF.

The V gene is TRBV28, the J gene TRBJ2-7; the D call of TRBD1 rests on TCRdb alone, since no DNA is present to check it. The CDR3 totals 12 residues. Germline values: CDR1 MDHEN, CDR2 SYDVKM. CDR3 in amino acids: CASSRPRDPQYF.

The V and J genes are TRBV7-2 and TRBJ2-1; TCRdb calls TRBD2, which cannot be checked without DNA. The CDR3 runs 15 residues. Germline values: CDR1 SGHTA, CDR2 FQGNSA. The CDR3 loop reads CASSLAAGGYNEQFF.

CDR3 protein: CAISESQIFGEQYF. The chain combines TRBV10-3 with TRBJ2-7. This CDR3 is built from 14 residues. Germline assignment: CDR1 ENHRY and CDR2 SYGVKD.

The chain is built from TRBV6-1 and TRBJ1-6; TCRdb reports TRBD1, a call that lacks DNA to check it against. The V gene's germline CDR1 is MNHNS and CDR2 SASEGT. This CDR3 has 14 amino acids. The CDR3 here is CASRNHRVHSPLHF.

The chain has TRBV7-2 and TRBJ2-1; with no DNA, the TCRdb D assignment of TRBD1 cannot be verified. Germline V CDR1 and CDR2: SGHTA, FQGNSA. This CDR3 contains 14 residues. The CDR3 sequence is CASSLVDSNNEQFF.

CDR3 protein: CASTQATSGVYNEQFF. The chain recombines TRBV28 with TRBJ2-1; TCRdb gives TRBD2 as the D gene, but with no DNA this cannot be confirmed. The CDR3 has 16 residues. Germline CDR1 MDHEN, CDR2 SYDVKM.

This rearrangement joins TRBV7-8 to TRBJ1-1. Germline assignment: CDR1 SGHVS and CDR2 FQNEAQ. The CDR3 length is 14 residues. CDR3 sequence: CASSAKVLDTEAFF.

The V and J genes are TRBV20-1 and TRBJ2-1; TCRdb's assignment of TRBD2 cannot be checked, as there is no DNA. CDR1 and CDR2 from the germline V gene are DFQATT and SNEGSKA (reference sequence). The length of the CDR3 is 14 residues. The CDR3 protein is CSARLAASYNEQFF.

The J gene is TRBJ2-1, the V gene TRBV15; TCRdb's D gene call, TRBD2, goes unchecked for lack of DNA. Germline V gives CDR1 LNHNV, CDR2 YYDKDF (reference sequence). The CDR3 is made up of 17 amino acids. The CDR3 protein is CATSRDRPGLKYNEQFF.

The CDR3 sequence is CASSLAAGTSNQPQHF. The chain is built from TRBV7-9 and TRBJ1-5; TCRdb names TRBD1, which stays unverified in the absence of DNA. The CDR3 spans 16 residues. Germline assignment: CDR1 SEHNR and CDR2 FQNEAQ (reference sequence).

The genes are TRBV13 and TRBJ2-4; the D gene TCRdb calls, TRBD1, cannot be checked with no DNA. Germline loops: CDR1 PRHDT, CDR2 FYEKMQ (reference sequence). The CDR3 is 15 amino acids. This CDR3 reads CASSPRGDRGTIQYF.

V is TRBV6-1 and J is TRBJ2-3; checking the TCRdb D call of TRBD1 is not possible without DNA. This CDR3 spans 14 amino acids. CDR1 MNHNS and CDR2 SASEGT come from the germline V gene. CDR3 sequence: CASTRGRDTDTQYF.

This chain connects TRBV7-9 to TRBJ2-7. This CDR3 has 13 residues. The germline CDR1 and CDR2 sequences are SEHNR and FQNEAQ (reference sequence). CDR3 amino acids: CASSLPASYEQYF.

The chain employs TRBV14 and TRBJ2-3. The length of the CDR3 is 13 residues. In germline, CDR1 is SGHDN, CDR2 FVKESK. CDR3 residues: CASSRTFTDTQYF.

The chain has TRBV20-1 and TRBJ2-1; TCRdb's D gene call, TRBD2, goes unchecked for lack of DNA. Germline V CDR1 and CDR2: DFQATT, SNEGSKA (reference sequence). CDR3 length: 17 amino acids. CDR3: CSAGGGLAGKAYNEQFF.

The chain recombines TRBV27 with TRBJ2-7; TCRdb gives TRBD2 as the D gene, but with no DNA this cannot be confirmed. This CDR3 has 16 amino acids. Germline lookup yields CDR1 MNHEY and CDR2 SMNVEV (reference sequence). The CDR3 protein is CASSLLTRGGAYEQYF.

V is TRBV7-2 and J is TRBJ1-3; the TCRdb call, TRBD1, lacks DNA for checking. This CDR3 spans 12 amino acids. Germline V gives CDR1 SGHTA, CDR2 FQGNSA. CDR3 sequence reads: CASSFDRDTIYF.

The chain recombines TRBV6-2 or TRBV6-3 with TRBJ2-1. This CDR3 comprises 14 residues. The germline V gene encodes CDR1 MNHEY and CDR2 SVGEGT. This CDR3 reads CASSSAYLYNEQFF.

This chain uses TRBV5-1 with TRBJ2-5; TCRdb reports TRBD2, a call that lacks DNA to check it against. CDR3 length: 12 amino acids. Per germline, CDR1 SGHRS and CDR2 YFSETQ. CDR3 sequence reads: CASSAGPETQYF.